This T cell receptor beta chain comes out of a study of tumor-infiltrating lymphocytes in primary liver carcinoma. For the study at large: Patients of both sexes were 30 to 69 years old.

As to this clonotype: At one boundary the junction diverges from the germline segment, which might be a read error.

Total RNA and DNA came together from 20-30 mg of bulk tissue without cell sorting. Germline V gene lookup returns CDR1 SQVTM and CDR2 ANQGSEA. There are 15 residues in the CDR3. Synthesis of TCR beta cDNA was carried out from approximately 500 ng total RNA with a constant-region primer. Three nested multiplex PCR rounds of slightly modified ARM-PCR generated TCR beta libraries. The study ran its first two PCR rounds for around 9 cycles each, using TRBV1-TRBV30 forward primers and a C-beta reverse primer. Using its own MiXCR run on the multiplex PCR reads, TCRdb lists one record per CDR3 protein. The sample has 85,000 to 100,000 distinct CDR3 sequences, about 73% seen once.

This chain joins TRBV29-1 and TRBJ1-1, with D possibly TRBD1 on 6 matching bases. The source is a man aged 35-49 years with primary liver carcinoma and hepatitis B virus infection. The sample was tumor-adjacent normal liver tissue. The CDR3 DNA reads TGCAGCGTAGAAGAGATACGACAGGCGAACACTAAAGCTTTCTTT. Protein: CSVEEIRQANTKAFF.